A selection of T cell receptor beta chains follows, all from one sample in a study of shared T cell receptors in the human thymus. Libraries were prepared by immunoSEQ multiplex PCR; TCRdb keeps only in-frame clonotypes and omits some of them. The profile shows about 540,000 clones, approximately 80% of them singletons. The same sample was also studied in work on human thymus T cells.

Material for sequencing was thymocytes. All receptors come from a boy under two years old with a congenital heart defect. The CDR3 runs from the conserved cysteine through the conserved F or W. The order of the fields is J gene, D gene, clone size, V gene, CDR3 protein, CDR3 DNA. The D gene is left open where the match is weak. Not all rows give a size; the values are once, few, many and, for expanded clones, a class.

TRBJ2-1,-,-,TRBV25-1,CASSEYPSSESLRNEQFF,TGTGCCAGCAGTGAATACCCCTCCTCTGAATCCCTGCGTAACGAGCAGTTCTTC
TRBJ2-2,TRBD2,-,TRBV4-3,CASSQGSRRTSGPPNTGELFF,TGCGCCAGCAGCCAAGGGTCTCGCAGGACTAGCGGGCCTCCGAACACCGGGGAGCTGTTTTTT
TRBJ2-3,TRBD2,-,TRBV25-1,CASSERGGLAGAPDTQYF,TGTGCCAGCAGTGAACGAGGAGGTTTAGCGGGGGCCCCAGATACGCAGTATTTT
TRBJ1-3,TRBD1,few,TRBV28,CAGAREGAGNTIYF,TGTGCTGGGGCGAGAGAGGGGGCCGGGAACACCATATATTTT
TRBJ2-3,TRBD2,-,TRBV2,CASSRLAGGSTDTQYF,TGTGCCAGCAGCCGACTAGCGGGAGGTAGCACAGATACGCAGTATTTT
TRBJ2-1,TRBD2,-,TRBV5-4,CASSTGLAGSYNEQFF,TGTGCCAGCAGCACGGGACTAGCGGGTTCCTACAATGAGCAGTTCTTC
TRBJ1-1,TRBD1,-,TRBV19,CASSTDRGVTEAFF,TGTGCCAGTAGTACCGACAGGGGGGTCACTGAAGCTTTCTTT
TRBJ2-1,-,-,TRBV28,CASSSLRDEQFF,TGTGCCAGCAGTTCGCTCAGGGATGAGCAGTTCTTC
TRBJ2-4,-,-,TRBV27,CASSPPAWGLSKNIQYF,TGTGCCAGCAGCCCCCCCGCGTGGGGCTTGTCCAAAAACATTCAGTACTTC
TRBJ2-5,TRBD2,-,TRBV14,CASSQGASGYPNQETQYF,TGTGCCAGCAGCCAAGGGGCTAGCGGGTACCCAAACCAAGAGACCCAGTACTTC
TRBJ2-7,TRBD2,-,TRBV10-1,CASSGGGRGAITYEQYF,TGCGCCAGCAGTGGGGGAGGGCGGGGGGCTATAACCTACGAGCAGTACTTC
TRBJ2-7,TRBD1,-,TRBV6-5,CASSFGTGRREQYF,TGTGCCAGCAGTTTCGGGACAGGGAGGCGCGAGCAGTACTTC
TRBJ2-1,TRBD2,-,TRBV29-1,CSVLGGGVHEQFF,TGCAGCGTCTTGGGGGGAGGGGTCCATGAGCAGTTCTTC
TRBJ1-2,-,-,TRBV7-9,CASSLEVTARGAYGYTF,TGTGCCAGCAGCTTAGAGGTGACAGCCCGTGGGGCCTATGGCTACACCTTC